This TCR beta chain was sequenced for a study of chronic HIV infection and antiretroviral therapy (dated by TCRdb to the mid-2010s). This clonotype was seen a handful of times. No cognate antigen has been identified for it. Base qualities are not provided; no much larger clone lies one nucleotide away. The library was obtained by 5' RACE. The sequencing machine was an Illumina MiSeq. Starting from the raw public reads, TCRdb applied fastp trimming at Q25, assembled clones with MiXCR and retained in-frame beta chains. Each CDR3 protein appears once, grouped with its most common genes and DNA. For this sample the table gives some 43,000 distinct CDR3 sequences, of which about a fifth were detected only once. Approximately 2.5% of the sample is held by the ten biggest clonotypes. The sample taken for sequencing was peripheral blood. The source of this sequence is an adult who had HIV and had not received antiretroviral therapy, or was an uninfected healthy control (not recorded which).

In nucleotides, the sequence is TGTGCCAGCAGCTCCAATCCTAGCGGCAGCACAGATACGCAGTATTTT. Translated, this is CASSSNPSGSTDTQYF. The chain is made from TRBV11-2 and TRBJ2-3; TRBD2 aligns with 7 central bases. V lost 4 bases and J lost 0 bases, and the count of bases not matched to a germline gene is 7. The CDR3 runs 16 residues from the cysteine to the phenylalanine. Kept here is only the CDR3 DNA, which spans 48 bases and is read in frame from base 1. Per the germline V gene, SGHAT is the CDR1 and FQNNGV is the CDR2. Beyond the CDR3, the reference TRBV11-2 and TRBJ2-3 genes provide the residues; the full variable domain reads: EAGVAQSPRYKIIEKRQSVAFWCNPISGHATLYWYQQILGQGPKLLIQFQNNGVVDDSQLPKDRFSAERLKGVDSTLKIQPAKLEDSAVYLCASSSNPSGSTDTQYFGPGTRLTVL.